A single TCR beta chain is shown here with its context. Germline V CDR1 and CDR2: SGDLS, YYNGEE. Trimming cost V 3 bases and J 7 bases, with 20 bases left between them. The CDR3 length is 15 residues. These data are taken from a study of long-term antiretroviral therapy in people with HIV. The assay, immunoSEQ v3.0, was run at survey level. Repertoires were generated with immunoSEQ multiplex PCR, while TCRdb's copy carries only in-frame clones and drops some. Counted here are tens of thousands of clones, over 75% occurring once; the ten biggest clones make up roughly 4.4%. The material sequenced was unsorted PBMCs, taken around 3.3 years after starting antiretroviral therapy. The chain has TRBV9 and TRBJ2-7; D tentatively reads TRBD1 or TRBD2 (6 bases each). This sequence was found in a man aged 18-30 years with HIV. The CDR3 region has the DNA TGTGCCAGCAGCGCGGCCGGAGGGGGGTGGAGGGAGCAGTACTTC. This translates into CASSAAGGGWREQYF.